The 13 T cell receptor beta chains given below trace back to one sample, sequenced in a study of blood T cell repertoires in COVID-19. The table came from immunoSEQ multiplex PCR; TCRdb's copy has only in-frame clones and leaves some out. The table lists fewer than 250,000 clones, around nine tenths of them singletons. Material for sequencing was PBMCs or T cells enriched from blood (not recorded which). The source of these receptors is a woman younger than 45 who had been exposed to COVID-19.

The chain is built from TRBV6-4 and TRBJ2-3; 9 bases are shared with TRBD1. V dropped 3 bases and J dropped 4; count of bases not matched to a gene: 8. This CDR3 region has 16 residues. Germline loops: CDR1 MRHNA, CDR2 SNTAGT. CDR3 DNA: TGTGCCAGCAGTGAGGCGCCGGGACAGGGAGCAGATACGCAGTATTTT. It codes for CASSEAPGQGADTQYF.

V is TRBV21-1 and J is TRBJ1-5. TRBV21-1 is annotated as a pseudogene. This CDR3 region has 13 residues. The CDR3 loop reads CASSKVPGQPQHF. In DNA form, the CDR3 reads TGTGCCAGCAGCAAAGTTCCGGGTCAGCCCCAGCATTTT.

The J gene is TRBJ2-7, the V gene TRBV5-4; 9 bases agree with TRBD1. The CDR3 is made up of 14 amino acids. V shed 4 bases and J 4 bases; nucleotides not matched to a gene: 6. The V gene's germline CDR1 is SGHNT and CDR2 YYREEE (reference sequence). The CDR3 reads CASSGGTGLYEQYF. For the CDR3, the DNA is TGTGCCAGCAGCGGGGGGACAGGGCTATACGAGCAGTACTTC. Variable domain in full (rest from reference TRBV5-4 and TRBJ2-7): ETGVTQSPTHLIKTRGQQVTLRCSSQSGHNTVSWYQQALGQGPQFIFQYYREEENGRGNFPPRFSGLQFPNYSSELNVNALELDDSALYLCASSGGTGLYEQYFGPGTRLTVT.

This rearrangement joins TRBV28 to TRBJ1-4; 8 nucleotides align to TRBD1. The CDR3 is 17 residues long. Losses at the gene ends were 5 bases for V and 7 bases for J; bases not matched to a gene: 15. Germline V gives CDR1 MDHEN, CDR2 SYDVKM. The CDR3 reads CASSRAPGQGVTEKLFF. CDR3 bases: TGTGCCAGCAGTAGGGCCCCAGGACAGGGAGTAACTGAAAAACTGTTTTTT.

About this clone itself: The identical CDR3 is also encoded by other nucleotide sequences in the sample. The chain is built from TRBV5-4 and TRBJ2-7, with 11 nucleotides matching TRBD2. CDR3 size: 15 residues. J gave up 1 base and V 0 bases, and 0 bases lay outside the gene matches. Germline V lookup: CDR1 SGHNT, CDR2 YYREEE (reference sequence). CDR3 DNA: TGTGCCAGCAGCTTGGTAGCGGGAGGGTCCTACGAGCAGTACTTC. It codes for CASSLVAGGSYEQYF.

DNA for the CDR3: TGTGCCAGCAGCCGGGGGGTTCTCACAGGAGCTTTCTTT. Its translation: CASSRGVLTGAFF. This chain links TRBV9 with TRBJ1-1, with a weak D call TRBD1 (5 bases). Germline V gene lookup returns CDR1 SGDLS and CDR2 YYNGEE. This CDR3 spans 13 amino acids. V was pared by 4 bases and J by 10 bases, with 17 bases between.

This clone has just one count. This chain uses TRBV9 with TRBJ2-7; the match to TRBD1 covers 8 bases. The CDR3 contains 14 residues. Trimming cost V 5 bases and J 5 bases; bases outside gene matches: 9. Germline V CDR1 and CDR2: SGDLS, YYNGEE. CDR3 loop: CASRIVDRAHEQYF. The DNA of the CDR3 is TGTGCCAGCAGAATAGTGGACAGGGCCCACGAGCAGTACTTC.

The chain recombines TRBV13 with TRBJ2-2; no clear D gene. This CDR3 is 14 amino acids long. Trimming shortened V by 8 bases and J by 3 bases, and 13 bases separated the two germline ends. Germline V gives CDR1 PRHDT, CDR2 FYEKMQ (reference sequence). The CDR3 here is CASESLGYTGELFF. The CDR3 DNA reads as TGTGCCAGCGAATCCCTCGGGTACACCGGGGAGCTGTTTTTT.

The CDR3 region has the DNA TGCGCCAGCTCGGGCGCGGGAGATTACAATGAGCAGTTCTTC. As protein: CASSGAGDYNEQFF. The chain links TRBV5-1 to TRBJ2-1; 7 bases align to TRBD2. In germline, CDR1 is SGHRS, CDR2 YFSETQ. V lost 7 bases to trimming and J lost 4 bases; unmatched junction nucleotides: 8. The CDR3 totals 14 residues. Looking up the rest from reference TRBV5-1 and TRBJ2-1 gives the full variable domain: KAGVTQTPRYLIKTRGQQVTLSCSPISGHRSVSWYQQTPGQGLQFLFEYFSETQRNKGNFPGRFSGRQFSNSRSEMNVSTLELGDSALYLCASSGAGDYNEQFFGPGTRLTVL.

With respect to this clone: A read error may account for a junction end that differs from germline. V and J are TRBV5-1 and TRBJ1-5; D call uncertain. The V gene's germline CDR1 is SGHRS and CDR2 YFSETQ. CDR3 length: 13 amino acids. The DNA for the CDR3 is TGCGCCAGCAGCTTGGGTAGCGATCAGCCCCAGCATTTT. Translation gives CASSLGSDQPQHF.

V usage is TRBV18 and J usage is TRBJ1-1; TRBD1 agrees at 9 bases. V gave up 3 bases and J gave up 0 bases; unmatched junction bases: 5. The CDR3 loop spans 16 amino acids. Germline CDR1 is KGHSH and CDR2 is LQKENI. CDR3 amino acids: CASSPGQGRVNTEAFF. Here the CDR3 DNA reads TGTGCCAGCTCACCCGGACAGGGGCGAGTGAACACTGAAGCTTTCTTT. The full variable domain, rest sourced from reference TRBV18 and TRBJ1-1, is NAGVMQNPRHLVRRRGQEARLRCSPMKGHSHVYWYRQLPEEGLKFMVYLQKENIIDESGMPKERFSAEFPKEGPSILRIQQVVRGDSAAYFCASSPGQGRVNTEAFFGQGTRLTVV.

The chain joins TRBV7-9 to TRBJ1-1; maybe TRBD1 (6 bases). The CDR3 extends over 15 amino acids. Looked up from germline, CDR1 is SEHNR and CDR2 is FQNEAQ (reference sequence). V shed 1 base and J shed 2 bases, with 11 bases lying between them. Here the CDR3 reads CASSLGWGPNTEAFF. DNA for the CDR3: TGTGCCAGCAGCTTAGGTTGGGGGCCCAACACTGAAGCTTTCTTT. The variable domain in full, with the rest retrieved from reference TRBV7-9 and TRBJ1-1, is DTGVSQNPRHKITKRGQNVTFRCDPISEHNRLYWYRQTLGQGPEFLTYFQNEAQLEKSRLLSDRFSAERPKGSFSTLEIQRTEQGDSAMYLCASSLGWGPNTEAFFGQGTRLTVV.

V usage is TRBV18 and J usage is TRBJ2-7, with TRBD1 matching over 7 bases. Germline assignment: CDR1 KGHSH and CDR2 LQKENI. This CDR3 is 18 amino acids long. With V trimmed by 6 bases and J by 5 bases, 22 bases remained unmatched. The CDR3: CASSHLERGQGYRHEQYF. The CDR3 DNA sequence: TGTGCCAGCTCTCATTTAGAGAGGGGGCAGGGCTATAGGCACGAGCAGTACTTC.